This TCR beta chain was identified in a study of neurological immune-mediated disorders. TCRdb passed the 5' RACE reads through MiXCR, listing each CDR3 protein once. The table lists about 82,000 distinct CDR3 sequences, 2.5% to 3% of them singletons. The table lists this clonotype with many counts. Its antigen is undetermined. Study-wide points: The study found the most TCR clonal expansion in HTLV-1-associated myelopathy and the least in multiple sclerosis, below healthy controls.

Trimming left V 7 bases short and J 0 bases short, with 14 bases between. The CDR3 contains 15 residues. Looked up from germline, CDR1 is SGHRS and CDR2 is YFSETQ. The chain combines TRBV5-1 with TRBJ2-1, with no clear D. Specimen: PBMCs. The receptor was derived from a woman in her twenties or thirties with multiple sclerosis. The CDR3 region has the DNA TGCGCCAGCTTCGTGGGTTTTAGCTCCTACAATGAGCAGTTCTTC. This gives the protein CASFVGFSSYNEQFF.